These 8 T cell receptor beta chains were all obtained from the same sample, sequenced in a study of sequential checkpoint blockade in melanoma. Treatment: randomized to nivolumab then ipilimumab (arm A) or the reverse (arm B). Produced via immunoSEQ multiplex PCR; TCRdb's table is partial and in-frame only. The repertoire holds approximately 20,000 clones, with approximately 27% as singletons. The sequencing used tumor tissue (inferred from file names), collected from a patient given nivolumab and ipilimumab in sequence. The receptor set was obtained from a human donor with melanoma.

This chain joins TRBV23-1 and TRBJ2-6; D might be TRBD2 (6 bases). Being an ORF, TRBV23-1 has a function that is uncertain. With 6 bases removed from V and 0 bases from J, the gap between germline ends came to 21 bases. The CDR3 has 19 residues. The CDR3 DNA is TGCGCCAGCAGCCACCTCGGACTAAGAGACCCCTCTGGGGCCAACGTCCTGACTTTC. It yields the protein CASSHLGLRDPSGANVLTF.

The chain uses TRBV5-1 and TRBJ2-1; 13 nucleotides align to TRBD2. This CDR3 has 17 amino acids. The germline CDR1 and CDR2 sequences are SGHRS and YFSETQ. V shed 3 bases, J shed 3 bases, and the junction held 6 bases outside the gene matches. CDR3 nucleotide sequence: TGCGCCAGCAGCTCCTCGGGGACTAGCGGGGTCTACAATGAGCAGTTCTTC. It is translated as CASSSSGTSGVYNEQFF.

The chain carries TRBV6-8 and TRBJ1-1; TRBD1 is a possible D gene (6 bases). This CDR3 is built from 13 residues. The V end was cut by 10 bases, the J end by 1 base, with 13 bases between. Germline CDR1 is MNHGY and CDR2 is SAAAGT. The CDR3 bases are TGTGCCATAGGAAAGGGACAGAACACTGAAGCTTTCTTT. As protein: CAIGKGQNTEAFF.

There are a few counts of this clone. The V and J genes are TRBV9 and TRBJ2-3; 8 bases align to TRBD2. V dropped 4 bases and J dropped 6; count of bases not matched to a gene: 13. This CDR3 comprises 16 residues. Germline CDR1 SGDLS, CDR2 YYNGEE. As DNA, the CDR3 is TGTGCCAGCAGCTCCCCCCTGAGCGGGGGTGGGGATACGCAGTATTTT. This encodes CASSSPLSGGGDTQYF.

The chain has TRBV14 and TRBJ2-7; 9 bases agree with TRBD1. V lost 3 bases, J lost 2 bases, and 5 bases stayed unmatched. Germline V gene lookup returns CDR1 SGHDN and CDR2 FVKESK. The CDR3 is 15 residues long. The CDR3 DNA reads as TGTGCCAGCAGCCACAACCGGGACAGGGCCTACGAGCAGTACTTC. Its protein product is CASSHNRDRAYEQYF.

This clone was observed once. The genes are TRBV19 and TRBJ1-5; D is ambiguous. With 7 bases removed from V and 5 bases from J, the gap between germline ends came to 12 bases. The CDR3 extends over 13 amino acids. CDR1 LNHDA and CDR2 SQIVND come from the germline V gene (reference sequence). Written as DNA, the CDR3 is TGTGCCAGTAACGTGGACCGAGATCAGCCCCAGCATTTT. Translating gives CASNVDRDQPQHF.

This clone has a count of ten or more. The V call is TRBV6-8, the J call TRBJ2-7, with 10 bases lining up with TRBD1. V lost 4 bases to trimming and J lost 1 base; unmatched junction nucleotides: 13. The germline V gene encodes CDR1 MNHGY and CDR2 SAAAGT. The CDR3 extends over 18 amino acids. CDR3 loop: CASSSEPGQGPHSYEQYF. DNA of the CDR3: TGTGCCAGCAGTTCGGAACCGGGACAGGGGCCTCATTCCTACGAGCAGTACTTC.

This clone was counted a few times. The chain carries TRBV6-8 and TRBJ1-1; no clear D gene. Per germline, CDR1 MNHGY and CDR2 SAAAGT. The CDR3 has 13 amino acids. The ends were cut back, 6 bases at V and 2 bases at J, with 10 bases in the middle. DNA for the CDR3: TGTGCCAGCAGACGAGCTGAAAACACTGAAGCTTTCTTT. Translation gives CASRRAENTEAFF.